Listed here are 25 T cell receptor beta chains from one sample, sequenced in a study of T cell repertoires in cytomegalovirus infection. TCRdb reanalysed the reads using MiXCR and keeps one entry per CDR3 protein. The sample holds nearly 450,000 distinct CDR3 sequences; 25% to 40% are singletons and the top ten take roughly 15%. Specimen: PBMCs. The receptors were sampled from a human donor in good health (CMV status not recorded). Some clones in this sample may be carry-over from other donors' samples.

This clonotype was counted between two and nine times. The chain employs TRBV11-2 and TRBJ2-1, with D unclear. CDR1 and CDR2 (germline): SGHAT, FQNNGV. Trimming removed 5 bases at V and 3 bases at J, with 17 bases between. This CDR3 has 16 amino acids. The CDR3 region is CASSTPGRANYNEQFF. In nucleotides, the CDR3 is TGTGCCAGCAGCACCCCTGGCCGGGCCAACTACAATGAGCAGTTCTTC.

The chain couples TRBV6-1 to TRBJ1-2, with TRBD1 matching over 9 bases. Trimming at V came to 5 bases and at J to 6 bases, leaving 7 bases not matched to a gene. The germline V gene encodes CDR1 MNHNS and CDR2 SASEGT. This CDR3 is 14 amino acids long. The DNA for the CDR3 is TGTGCCAGCAGTTATTCCGGGACAGGGAATGGCTACACCTTC. Translation gives CASSYSGTGNGYTF.

The table lists this clonotype with a few counts. The chain has TRBV15 and TRBJ2-3; 9 positions match TRBD2. CDR1 is LNHNV, CDR2 YYDKDF, per germline (reference sequence). CDR3 length: 16 residues. Trimming took 6 bases from V and 0 from J; bases not matched to a gene: 7. CDR3 bases: TGTGCCACCAGTAAAATAGCGGGGGCTAGCACAGATACGCAGTATTTT. Translation gives CATSKIAGASTDTQYF.

This chain joins TRBV19 and TRBJ1-1; no reliable D call. Germline V gene lookup returns CDR1 LNHDA and CDR2 SQIVND (reference sequence). CDR3 length: 13 residues. The germline V and J ends were trimmed by 9 bases and 2 bases, with 13 bases remaining between them. In nucleotides, the CDR3 is TGTGCCAGCCAGGTAACCGGTAACACTGAAGCTTTCTTT. Translation gives CASQVTGNTEAFF.

On this clonotype: The junction shows a germline mismatch at one end, possibly a read error. The chain couples TRBV11-2 to TRBJ1-1; D remains ambiguous. Germline-derived CDR1 and CDR2 are SGHAT and FQNNGV. The CDR3 covers 14 residues. The CDR3: CASSLEFVNTEALF. The DNA of the CDR3 is TGTGCCAGCAGCTTAGAATTTGTAAACACTGAAGCTTTATTT.

This clonotype showed up many times. The chain couples TRBV7-2 to TRBJ1-5; a weak D match, TRBD1 (5 bases). CDR1 and CDR2 from the germline V gene are SGHTA and FQGNSA. CDR3 length: 17 residues. V lost 1 base and J lost 0, with 13 bases in between. In nucleotides, the CDR3 is TGTGCCAGCAGCTTAGTCGGCAGGGTTCATAGCAATCAGCCCCAGCATTTT. It translates to CASSLVGRVHSNQPQHF.

In its sample, this clonotype was seen a few times. This sequence joins TRBV6-1 and TRBJ2-7; 7 bases are shared with TRBD2. V dropped 7 bases and J dropped 1; count of bases not matched to a gene: 10. Germline CDR1 is MNHNS and CDR2 is SASEGT. There are 15 residues in the CDR3. The CDR3 DNA sequence: TGTGCCAGCACTATCGGGGGGTGGGAATCCTACGAGCAGTACTTC. It encodes CASTIGGWESYEQYF.

This clonotype was detected only a few times. The chain employs TRBV12-3 or TRBV12-4 and TRBJ2-1; possible D gene TRBD1, 6 bases. Deletions cut 5 bases from V and 5 bases from J, with 13 bases between. CDR3 length: 14 amino acids. DNA for the CDR3: TGTGCCAGCAGTGACAGGAAAGAGGACAATGAGCAGTTCTTC. This sequence encodes CASSDRKEDNEQFF.

In DNA form, the CDR3 reads TGTGCCAGCAGTGAATCGACGGGGGCGAATACTGAAGCTTTCTTT. Its translation is CASSESTGANTEAFF. The V call is TRBV6-1, the J call TRBJ1-1, with D possibly being TRBD1 (6 bases). V shed 2 bases and J shed 5 bases, with 15 bases lying between them. Germline lookup yields CDR1 MNHNS and CDR2 SASEGT. CDR3 length: 15 residues.

As for this clonotype: A much larger clone lies one base from this, so it may be a read error. V and J are TRBV11-3 and TRBJ1-1, with D maybe TRBD1 (6 bases). CDR1 is SGHNT and CDR2 is YENEEA in the germline V gene. This CDR3 is built from 13 residues. In nucleotides, the CDR3 is TGTGCCATCAGCTCGCCCCCCCGGGACATGGCTTTCTTT. Amino acids: CAISSPPRDMAFF.

Only a few counts were recorded for this clonotype. The chain joins TRBV6-2 or TRBV6-3 to TRBJ2-1; 7 nucleotides align to TRBD1. The ends lost 8 bases at V and 0 bases at J; junction bases unmatched: 7. CDR3 size: 15 residues. Germline CDR1 reads MNHEY; CDR2 reads SVGEGT. CDR3 DNA sequence: TGTGCCAGCGGGACCGGGACAGTCTCCTACAATGAGCAGTTCTTC. Residues: CASGTGTVSYNEQFF.

In this sample, this clonotype turned up many times. This chain joins TRBV12-3 or TRBV12-4 and TRBJ1-4; D unclear. With 2 bases removed from V and 2 bases from J, the gap between germline ends came to 15 bases. This CDR3 contains 17 residues. The chain's CDR3 is CASSLQVDLKTNEKLFF. For the CDR3, the DNA is TGTGCCAGCAGTTTACAGGTCGATCTTAAGACTAATGAAAAACTGTTTTTT.

In its sample, this clonotype was seen many times. CDR3 sequence reads: CASSGGGGVTGELFF. In DNA, the CDR3 is TGTGCCAGCAGCGGAGGCGGGGGGGTCACCGGGGAGCTGTTTTTT. The rearrangement joins TRBV7-2 to TRBJ2-2, with 9 bases that match TRBD2. The CDR3 is made up of 15 amino acids. Trimming at V came to 5 bases and at J to 4 bases, leaving 5 bases not matched to a gene. Looked up from germline, CDR1 is SGHTA and CDR2 is FQGNSA.

The table lists this clonotype with a few counts. V is TRBV20-1 and J is TRBJ2-5; D unclear. Germline loops: CDR1 DFQATT, CDR2 SNEGSKA (reference sequence). V lost 1 base, J lost 5 bases, and 11 bases lay in between. CDR3 length equals 13 residues. In nucleotides, the CDR3 is TGCAGTGCTAGAGCGCTAGTGATCGAGACCCAGTACTTC. This gives the protein CSARALVIETQYF.

The table lists this clonotype with a few counts. V gene TRBV20-1 combines with J gene TRBJ1-4; D call uncertain. The germline V gene has CDR1 DFQATT and CDR2 SNEGSKA (reference sequence). Deletions cut 7 bases from V and 4 bases from J, with 10 bases between. The CDR3 is 12 amino acids. The CDR3 DNA follows: TGCAGTGGATCAGCCAATAATGAAAAACTGTTTTTT. This sequence encodes CSGSANNEKLFF.

Ten or more counts support this clonotype. CDR3 in DNA: TGTGCTACCCCTGGACCTTCCAAGTCACCCCTCCACTTT. It encodes CATPGPSKSPLHF. V usage is TRBV12-5 and J usage is TRBJ1-6; D call uncertain. Germline CDR1 reads LGHNT; CDR2 reads FRNRAP. The CDR3 sequence is 13 residues long. Deletions cut 10 bases from V and 10 bases from J, with 17 bases between.

This clonotype was counted once. Compared with germline, one end of the junction differs, possibly owing to a read error. J is TRBJ1-2 and V is TRBV7-8; D call uncertain. CDR1 is SGHVS and CDR2 is FQNEAQ in the germline V gene. The CDR3 sequence is 14 residues long. The CDR3 is CASSRAVANYCYPF. The DNA for the CDR3 is TGTGCCAGCAGTCGGGCGGTAGCTAACTATTGCTACCCCTTC.

This chain joins TRBV12-3 or TRBV12-4 and TRBJ1-1; D is possibly TRBD1 (5 bases). Trimming took 3 bases from V and 4 from J, leaving 21 bases between them. The CDR3 length is 17 residues. The chain's CDR3 is CASSFNLGRIPGTEAFF. Written as DNA, the CDR3 is TGTGCCAGCAGTTTCAATTTGGGGCGAATTCCCGGCACTGAAGCTTTCTTT.

V gene TRBV6-2 or TRBV6-3 combines with J gene TRBJ2-7; no firm D call. This CDR3 has 14 amino acids. The germline CDR1 and CDR2 sequences are MNHEY and SVGEGT. The V end was cut by 0 bases, the J end by 5 bases, with 11 bases between. CDR3 nucleotides: TGTGCCAGCAGTTACTCGGGGTTCTGGAACGAGCAGTACTTC. Residues: CASSYSGFWNEQYF.

With regard to this clonotype: Since no conserved phenylalanine or tryptophan closes the CDR3, a read error is the likely cause. V is TRBV2 and J is TRBJ1-1; 9 bases map to TRBD1. Germline V lookup: CDR1 SNHLY, CDR2 FYNNEI. The CDR3 is 15 residues long. The CDR3 nucleotides read TGTGCCAGCAGTTTACAGGGGGCCTTGAACACTGACGCTTTCTTG. Its translation is CASSLQGALNTDAFL.

In regard to this clonotype: An end of the junction does not agree with germline; a read error may underlie this. The chain recombines TRBV6-8 with TRBJ1-1, with a possible D match to TRBD1 (5 bases). This CDR3 has 13 residues. Germline values: CDR1 MNHGY, CDR2 SAAAGT. The CDR3 loop reads CDSREEARAEAFF. CDR3 sequence (DNA): TGTGACAGCAGGGAAGAGGCCAGGGCTGAAGCTTTCTTT.

This sequence joins TRBV7-2 and TRBJ1-1; weak D call: TRBD1 (5 bases). There are 16 residues in the CDR3. Germline lookup yields CDR1 SGHTA and CDR2 FQGNSA. Trimming left V 5 bases short and J 4 bases short, with 20 bases between. The CDR3 here is CASSQGWRGDGTEAFF. CDR3 coding DNA: TGTGCCAGCAGCCAAGGCTGGCGGGGGGATGGCACTGAAGCTTTCTTT. Full variable domain (outside the CDR3, taken from reference TRBV7-2 and TRBJ1-1): GAGVSQSPSNKVTEKGKDVELRCDPISGHTALYWYRQSLGQGLEFLIYFQGNSAPDKSGLPSDRFSAERTGGSVSTLTIQRTQQEDSAVYLCASSQGWRGDGTEAFFGQGTRLTVV.

This chain connects TRBV2 to TRBJ2-5, with TRBD1 matching over 7 bases. The germline V gene encodes CDR1 SNHLY and CDR2 FYNNEI. J gave up 5 bases and V 4 bases, and 7 bases lay outside the gene matches. The CDR3 runs 14 residues. The CDR3 DNA reads TGTGCCAGCAGTGCAAGACAGGGCGGCGAGACCCAGTACTTC. Amino acids: CASSARQGGETQYF.

This clonotype was picked up a small number of times. A read error is possible here, since a much larger clone lies one base away. Because the CDR3 is missing its conserved closing phenylalanine or tryptophan, this is likely a read error. The chain combines TRBV30 with TRBJ2-7; a weak D match, TRBD1 (6 bases). The V gene lost 3 bases and the J gene lost 2 bases, with 17 bases spanning the gap. The CDR3 sequence is 15 residues long. CDR1 and CDR2 (germline): GTSNPN, SVGIG (reference sequence). CDR3 coding DNA: TGTGCCTGGAGCTTTCAGACAGGTAGAACCTACGAGCAGTACTTA. It codes for CAWSFQTGRTYEQYL.

This rearrangement joins TRBV29-1 to TRBJ1-1, with D possibly being TRBD1 (5 bases). CDR1 and CDR2 from the germline V gene are SQVTM and ANQGSEA. The CDR3 loop spans 13 amino acids. V gave up 6 bases and J gave up 4 bases, with 15 bases separating them. This chain's CDR3 is CSVAQAFGTEAFF. CDR3 DNA sequence: TGCAGCGTCGCACAGGCTTTTGGCACTGAAGCTTTCTTT.